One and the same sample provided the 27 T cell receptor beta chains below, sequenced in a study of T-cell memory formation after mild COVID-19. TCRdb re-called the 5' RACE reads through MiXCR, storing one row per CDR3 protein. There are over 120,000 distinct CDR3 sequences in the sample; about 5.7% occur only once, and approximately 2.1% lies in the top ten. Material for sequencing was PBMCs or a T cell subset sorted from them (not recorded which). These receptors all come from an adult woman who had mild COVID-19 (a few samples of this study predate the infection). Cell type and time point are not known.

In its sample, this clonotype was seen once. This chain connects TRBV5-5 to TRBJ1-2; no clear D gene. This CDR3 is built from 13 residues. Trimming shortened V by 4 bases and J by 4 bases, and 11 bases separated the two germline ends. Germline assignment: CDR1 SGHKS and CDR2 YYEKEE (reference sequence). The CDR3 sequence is CASSPRELYGYTF. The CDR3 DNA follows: TGTGCCAGCAGCCCTCGAGAGCTCTATGGCTACACCTTC.

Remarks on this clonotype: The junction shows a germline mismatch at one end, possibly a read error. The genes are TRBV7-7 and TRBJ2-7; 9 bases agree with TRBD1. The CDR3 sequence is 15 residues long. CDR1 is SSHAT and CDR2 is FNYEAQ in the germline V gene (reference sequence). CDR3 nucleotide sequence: TGTGCTAGCAGCACGACAGGGGGATTCGCCTACGAGCAGTACTTC. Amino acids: CASSTTGGFAYEQYF.

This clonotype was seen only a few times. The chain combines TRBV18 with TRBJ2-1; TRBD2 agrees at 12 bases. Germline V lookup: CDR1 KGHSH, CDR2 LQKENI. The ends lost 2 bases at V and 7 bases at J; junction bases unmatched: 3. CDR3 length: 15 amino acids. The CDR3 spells CASSPLTSGRNEQFF. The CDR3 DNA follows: TGTGCCAGCTCACCATTAACTAGCGGGAGGAATGAGCAGTTCTTC. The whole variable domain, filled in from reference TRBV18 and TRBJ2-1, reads NAGVMQNPRHLVRRRGQEARLRCSPMKGHSHVYWYRQLPEEGLKFMVYLQKENIIDESGMPKERFSAEFPKEGPSILRIQQVVRGDSAAYFCASSPLTSGRNEQFFGPGTRLTVL.

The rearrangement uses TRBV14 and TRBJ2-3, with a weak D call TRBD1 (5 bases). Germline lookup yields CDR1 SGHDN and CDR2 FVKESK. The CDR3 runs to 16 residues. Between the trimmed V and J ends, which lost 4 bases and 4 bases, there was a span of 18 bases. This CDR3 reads CASSPRTGRVADTQYF. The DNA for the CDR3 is TGTGCCAGCAGCCCTCGAACGGGCAGGGTAGCAGATACGCAGTATTTT.

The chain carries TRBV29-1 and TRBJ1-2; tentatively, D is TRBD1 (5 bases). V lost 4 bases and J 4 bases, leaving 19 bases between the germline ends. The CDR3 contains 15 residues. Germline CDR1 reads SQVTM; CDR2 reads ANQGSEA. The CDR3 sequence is CSVVGETGGGYGYTF. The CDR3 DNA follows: TGCAGCGTTGTGGGGGAGACGGGCGGAGGCTATGGCTACACCTTC.

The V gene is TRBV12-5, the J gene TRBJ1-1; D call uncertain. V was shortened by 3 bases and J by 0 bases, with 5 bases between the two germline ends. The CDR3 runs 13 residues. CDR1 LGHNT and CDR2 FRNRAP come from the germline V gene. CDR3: CASGFGLNTEAFF. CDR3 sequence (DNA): TGTGCTAGTGGTTTTGGCCTGAACACTGAAGCTTTCTTT.

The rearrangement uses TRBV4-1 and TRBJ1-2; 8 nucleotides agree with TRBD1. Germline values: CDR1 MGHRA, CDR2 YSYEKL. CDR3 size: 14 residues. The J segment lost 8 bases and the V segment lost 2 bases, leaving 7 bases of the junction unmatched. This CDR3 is CASSQTTGVGGYTF. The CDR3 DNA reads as TGCGCCAGCAGCCAAACGACAGGGGTAGGCGGCTACACCTTC.

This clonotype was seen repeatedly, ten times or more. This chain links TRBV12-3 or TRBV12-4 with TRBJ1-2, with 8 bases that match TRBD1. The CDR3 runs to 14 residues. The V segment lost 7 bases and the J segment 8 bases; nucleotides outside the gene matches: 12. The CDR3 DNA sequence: TGTGCCAGCACGGATGACAGGGGCGTCGACGGCTACACCTTC. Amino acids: CASTDDRGVDGYTF.

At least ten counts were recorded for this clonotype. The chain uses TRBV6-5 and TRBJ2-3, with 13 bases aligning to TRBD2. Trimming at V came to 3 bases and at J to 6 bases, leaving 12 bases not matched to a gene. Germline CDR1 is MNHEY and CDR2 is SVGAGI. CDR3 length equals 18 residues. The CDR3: CASSYTGTSGMRVDTQYF. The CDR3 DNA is TGTGCCAGCAGTTATACCGGGACTAGCGGGATGAGGGTGGATACGCAGTATTTT.

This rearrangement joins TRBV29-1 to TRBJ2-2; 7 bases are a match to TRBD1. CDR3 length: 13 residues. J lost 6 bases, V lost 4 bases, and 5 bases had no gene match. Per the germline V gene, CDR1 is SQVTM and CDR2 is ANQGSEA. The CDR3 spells CSVGEGAAGELFF. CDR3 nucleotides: TGCAGCGTTGGTGAGGGGGCGGCCGGGGAGCTGTTTTTT.

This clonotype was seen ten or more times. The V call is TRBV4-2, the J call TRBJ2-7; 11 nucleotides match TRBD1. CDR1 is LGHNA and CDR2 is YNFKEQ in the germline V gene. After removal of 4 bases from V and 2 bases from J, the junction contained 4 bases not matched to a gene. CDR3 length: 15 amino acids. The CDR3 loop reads CASSPTGQGAYEQYF. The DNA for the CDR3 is TGTGCCAGCAGCCCAACGGGACAGGGGGCCTACGAGCAGTACTTC.

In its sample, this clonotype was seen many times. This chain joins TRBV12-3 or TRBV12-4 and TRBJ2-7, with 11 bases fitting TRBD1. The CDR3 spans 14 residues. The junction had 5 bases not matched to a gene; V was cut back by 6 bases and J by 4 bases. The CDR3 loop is CASSTGTGGYEQYF. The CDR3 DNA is TGTGCCAGCAGCACCGGGACAGGGGGTTACGAGCAGTACTTC.

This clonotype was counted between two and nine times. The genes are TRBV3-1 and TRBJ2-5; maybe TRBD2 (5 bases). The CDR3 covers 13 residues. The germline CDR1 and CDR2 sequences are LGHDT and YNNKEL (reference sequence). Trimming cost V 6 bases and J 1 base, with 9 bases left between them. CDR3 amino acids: CASSTRRQETQYF. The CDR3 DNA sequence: TGTGCCAGCAGTACTAGACGCCAAGAGACCCAGTACTTC.

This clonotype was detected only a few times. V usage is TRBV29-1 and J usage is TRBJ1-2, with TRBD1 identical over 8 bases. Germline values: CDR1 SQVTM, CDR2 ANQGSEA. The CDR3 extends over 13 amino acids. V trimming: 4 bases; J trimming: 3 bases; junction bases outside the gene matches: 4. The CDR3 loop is CSVALTGDYGYTF. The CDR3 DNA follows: TGCAGCGTTGCCTTGACAGGGGACTATGGCTACACCTTC.

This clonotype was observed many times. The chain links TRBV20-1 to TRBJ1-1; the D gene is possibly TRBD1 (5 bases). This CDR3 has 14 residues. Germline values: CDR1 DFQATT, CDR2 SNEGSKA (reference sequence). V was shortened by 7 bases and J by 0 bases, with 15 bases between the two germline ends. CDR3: CSVVKGRMNTEAFF. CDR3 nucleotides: TGCAGTGTCGTTAAGGGACGCATGAACACTGAAGCTTTCTTT.

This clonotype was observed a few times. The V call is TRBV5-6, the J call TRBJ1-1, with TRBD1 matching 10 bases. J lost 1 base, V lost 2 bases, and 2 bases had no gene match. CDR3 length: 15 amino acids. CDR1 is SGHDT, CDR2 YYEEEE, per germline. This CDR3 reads CASSLRDRGNTEAFF. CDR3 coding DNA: TGTGCCAGCAGCTTACGGGACAGGGGGAACACTGAAGCTTTCTTT.

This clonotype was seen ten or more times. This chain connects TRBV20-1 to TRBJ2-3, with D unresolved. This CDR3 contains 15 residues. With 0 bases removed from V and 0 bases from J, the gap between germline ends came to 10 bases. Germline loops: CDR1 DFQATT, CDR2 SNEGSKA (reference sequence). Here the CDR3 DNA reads TGCAGTGCTAGAGATAGAGTTGTTAGCACAGATACGCAGTATTTT. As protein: CSARDRVVSTDTQYF.

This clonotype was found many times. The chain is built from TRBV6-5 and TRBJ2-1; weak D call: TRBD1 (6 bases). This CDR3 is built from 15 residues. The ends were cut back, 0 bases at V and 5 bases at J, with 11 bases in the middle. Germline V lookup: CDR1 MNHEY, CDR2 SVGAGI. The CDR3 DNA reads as TGTGCCAGCAGTTACTCAAACAGGGTGGACAATGAGCAGTTCTTC. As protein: CASSYSNRVDNEQFF.

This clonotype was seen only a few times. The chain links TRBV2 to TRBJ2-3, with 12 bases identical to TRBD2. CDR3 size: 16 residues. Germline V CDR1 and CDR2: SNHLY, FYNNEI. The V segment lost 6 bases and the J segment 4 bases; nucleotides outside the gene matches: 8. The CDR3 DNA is TGTGCCAGCAGACCGACTAGCGGGGGCCCCTCAGATACGCAGTATTTT. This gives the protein CASRPTSGGPSDTQYF.

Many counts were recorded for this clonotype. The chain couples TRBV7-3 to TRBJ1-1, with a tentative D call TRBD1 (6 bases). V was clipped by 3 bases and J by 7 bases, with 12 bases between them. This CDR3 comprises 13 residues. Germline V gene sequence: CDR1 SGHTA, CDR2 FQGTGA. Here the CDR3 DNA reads TGTGCCAGCAGCTTCGAGACAGGTCGTGAAGCTTTCTTT. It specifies CASSFETGREAFF.

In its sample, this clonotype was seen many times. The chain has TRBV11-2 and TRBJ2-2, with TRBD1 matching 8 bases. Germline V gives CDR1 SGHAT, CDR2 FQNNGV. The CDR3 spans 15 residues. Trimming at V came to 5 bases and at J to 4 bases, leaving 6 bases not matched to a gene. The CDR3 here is CASSTGGLITGELFF. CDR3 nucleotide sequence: TGTGCCAGCAGCACAGGGGGGCTCATCACCGGGGAGCTGTTTTTT.

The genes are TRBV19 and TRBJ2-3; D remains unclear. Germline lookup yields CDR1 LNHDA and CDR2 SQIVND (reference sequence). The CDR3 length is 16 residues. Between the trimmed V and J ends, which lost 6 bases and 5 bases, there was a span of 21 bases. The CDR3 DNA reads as TGTGCCAGTAGCAATCCCGCCCTCCGGGCCGGAGATACGCAGTATTTT. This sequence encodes CASSNPALRAGDTQYF.

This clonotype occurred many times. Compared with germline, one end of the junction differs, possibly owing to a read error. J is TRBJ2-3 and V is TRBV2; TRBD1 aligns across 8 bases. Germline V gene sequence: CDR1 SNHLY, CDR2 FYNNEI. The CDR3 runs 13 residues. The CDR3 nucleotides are TGTGCCAGCCTTGAGATTCGACAGGGGAGGAGGAATTTT. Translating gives CASLEIRQGRRNF.

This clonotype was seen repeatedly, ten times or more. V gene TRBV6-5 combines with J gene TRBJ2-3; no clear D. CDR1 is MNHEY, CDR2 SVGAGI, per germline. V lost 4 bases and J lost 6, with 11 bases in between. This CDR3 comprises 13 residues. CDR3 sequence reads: CASSFYRSDTQYF. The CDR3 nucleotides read TGTGCCAGCAGTTTTTACCGATCCGATACGCAGTATTTT.

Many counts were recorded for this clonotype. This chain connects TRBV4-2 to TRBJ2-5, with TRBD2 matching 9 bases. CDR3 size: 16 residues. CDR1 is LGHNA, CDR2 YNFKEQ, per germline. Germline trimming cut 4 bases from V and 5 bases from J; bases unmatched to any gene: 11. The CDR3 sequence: CASSLGSSGNRETQYF. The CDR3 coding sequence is TGTGCCAGCAGCCTAGGATCTAGCGGGAACCGGGAGACCCAGTACTTC.

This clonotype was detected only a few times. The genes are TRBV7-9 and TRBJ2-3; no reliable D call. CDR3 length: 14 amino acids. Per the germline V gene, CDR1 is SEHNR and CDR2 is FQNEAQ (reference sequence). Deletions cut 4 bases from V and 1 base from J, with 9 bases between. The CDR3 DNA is TGTGCCAGCAGCTCGCCCTCGGGCACAGATACGCAGTATTTT. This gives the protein CASSSPSGTDTQYF.

CDR3: CASSQERKNIQYF. The DNA of the CDR3 is TGTGCCAGCAGCCAAGAAAGGAAAAACATTCAGTACTTC. The chain links TRBV3-1 to TRBJ2-4; D is ambiguous. V was trimmed by 0 bases and J by 4 bases, leaving 4 bases between them. Germline V gives CDR1 LGHDT, CDR2 YNNKEL (reference sequence). CDR3 length equals 13 residues.